This TCR beta chain was captured in a study of cytomegalovirus exposure and HLA in healthy donors. General study results and limits: Across donors, presence/absence analyses took sequencing depth to be roughly uniform.

To note about this clone: Its antigen is as yet unknown.

The PCR had 60 Vbeta and 13 Jbeta primers. This table comes from immunoSEQ multiplex PCR, and its TCRdb copy is limited to in-frame clones, with some not included. Here the sample spans 160,000 or so clones, roughly 80% being singletons. The specimen was PBMCs. This receptor was identified in a man in his fifties or sixties in good health and CMV-seropositive.

The CDR3 DNA reads TGTGCCAGCAGTTTACTCGGACTAGCGGGAGGGTCGGGGGACGAGCAGTACTTC. This sequence encodes CASSLLGLAGGSGDEQYF. The chain recombines TRBV27 with TRBJ2-7, with TRBD2 matching 15 bases. V shed 2 bases and J 5 bases; nucleotides not matched to a gene: 10. Per germline, CDR1 MNHEY and CDR2 SMNVEV (reference sequence). The CDR3 sequence is 18 residues long.